This T cell receptor (beta chain) was documented in a study of molecular identifiers for immune sequencing clone quantification. The CDR3 is 16 residues long. The V and J ends lost 0 bases and 1 base respectively, with 13 bases between them. From germline, CDR1 is SGHRS and CDR2 YFSETQ. TCRdb re-analysed the PCR reads in MiXCR, keeping a single row per CDR3 protein. The sample has under 650,000 distinct CDR3 sequences; 20% are singletons. This clonotype was seen at least ten times. This clonotype was sampled from a human donor in good health. Some libraries in this study had Jurkat cell RNA spiked in. This sequence joins TRBV5-1 and TRBJ1-1; possibly TRBD1 for D (5 bases). Sequenced sample: naive CD8+ T cells from blood, with Jurkat cell RNA spiked in. Described subset: FACS-sorted CD8+CD4-CCR7+CD45RA+ naive T cells. This CDR3 is CASSLARPGRNTEAFF. As DNA, the CDR3 is TGCGCCAGCAGCTTGGCTAGGCCAGGGAGGAACACTGAAGCTTTCTTT.